The clone carrying this T cell receptor beta chain came up many times. The antigen remains undetermined. The CDR3 has 12 residues. J gave up 6 bases and V 3 bases, and 2 bases lay outside the gene matches. Looked up from germline, CDR1 is SGHVS and CDR2 is FQNEAQ. These data are taken from a study of T cells in Graves' hyperthyroidism and ophthalmopathy. Study in general: Peripheral blood was obtained at initial diagnosis, preceding any treatment. The study's findings and limits: A 13 V-J signature model discriminated ophthalmopathy versus stable hyperthyroidism. Among clonotypes expanded in thyroid above 0.001, most were also found in blood.

The study excluded patients with uncontrolled infection, other autoimmune disease, pregnancy or lactation. Using RNA transcripts as the source, TCR beta CDR3 regions were amplified. With the HTBI primer set, the TCR CDR3 went through a first round of RT-PCR. Each CDR3 protein gets one entry after TCRdb re-called the multiplex PCR reads with MiXCR. The repertoire holds 340,000 or so distinct CDR3 sequences, roughly 15% seen once, with roughly a third in the top ten. The clonotype comes from a man younger than 45 with Graves' hyperthyroidism. The gene calls are TRBV7-8 and TRBJ2-7; 7 bases match TRBD1. Material for sequencing was blood. This chain's CDR3 is CASSLDRREQYF. CDR3 DNA: TGTGCCAGCAGCTTGGACAGGCGCGAGCAGTACTTC.